This TCR beta chain originates from a study of T-cell memory formation after mild COVID-19. TCRdb re-analysed the 5' RACE reads in MiXCR, keeping a single row per CDR3 protein. The sample gives over 120,000 distinct CDR3 sequences, around 21% of which show up once; 2% to 2.5% is in the top ten. The CDR3 loop spans 17 amino acids. Trimming removed 5 bases from V and 1 base from J; junction bases left unmatched: 7. The rearrangement joins TRBV12-3 or TRBV12-4 to TRBJ2-5; 13 bases agree with TRBD2. The source is an adult woman who had mild COVID-19 (a few samples of this study predate the infection). Cell type and time point are not known. The sample consisted of PBMCs or a T cell subset sorted from them (not recorded which). For the CDR3, the DNA is TGTGCCAGCAGTCCAGGACTAGCGGGGGCACTCCAAGAGACCCAGTACTTC. Translation: CASSPGLAGALQETQYF.